This T cell receptor (beta chain) is from a study of CD8+ T cells in alopecia areata. This clone was detected once. After isolation, RNA underwent reverse transcription to generate cDNA as the sequencing template. Generated by immunoSEQ multiplex PCR, the TCRdb table keeps only in-frame clones and is missing some. The profile shows around 150,000 clones, roughly 80% of them singletons. Treatment given: oral pan-JAK inhibitor, 5-10 mg twice daily. This CDR3 comprises 14 residues. Germline V CDR1 and CDR2: SNHLY, FYNNEI. V was cut by 6 bases and J by 5 bases, with 14 bases left in between. The sequencing here drew on CD8+ T cells sorted from blood, taken at week 4, from a patient treated with tofacitinib. The sequence derives from a human donor with alopecia areata. The chain joins TRBV2 to TRBJ2-1, with D possibly matching TRBD1 (6 bases). CDR3 sequence: CASRPRDTNNEQFF. The DNA of the CDR3 is TGTGCCAGCAGACCCCGGGACACCAACAATGAGCAGTTCTTC.